These 22 T cell receptor beta chains were sequenced from one sample in a study of blood T cell repertoires in COVID-19. Assay: immunoSEQ multiplex PCR; the TCRdb copy retains only in-frame clones and omits some. The table includes 250,000 to 350,000 clones, more than 70% detected once. Input material: peripheral blood. The receptors shown here come from a man between 18 and 29 years old who had recovered from COVID-19.

This rearrangement joins TRBV28 to TRBJ1-2; 7 bases are shared with TRBD1. V trimming: 10 bases; J trimming: 2 bases; junction bases outside the gene matches: 7. The CDR3 has 13 amino acids. The germline CDR1 and CDR2 sequences are MDHEN and SYDVKM. The CDR3 sequence is CATSLTGNYGYTF. Written as DNA, the CDR3 is TGTGCCACCTCCCTGACAGGGAACTATGGCTACACCTTC.

The chain combines TRBV7-3 with TRBJ2-5; 8 bases map to TRBD1. Germline V gene sequence: CDR1 SGHTA, CDR2 FQGTGA. Germline trimming cut 5 bases from V and 4 bases from J; bases unmatched to any gene: 6. CDR3 length: 14 residues. CDR3 coding DNA: TGTGCCAGCAGCCCTGACAGGGGAGCAGAGACCCAGTACTTC. Encoded protein: CASSPDRGAETQYF.

The table lists this clone with a few counts. Other DNA sequences in the sample encode the same CDR3. J is TRBJ2-7 and V is TRBV29-1, with TRBD2 identical over 14 bases. V shed 3 bases, J shed 4 bases, and the junction held 2 bases outside the gene matches. The CDR3 runs to 14 residues. The germline V gene has CDR1 SQVTM and CDR2 ANQGSEA. Here the CDR3 DNA reads TGCAGCGTTGAGGGACTAGCGGGAGTGTACGAGCAGTACTTC. Translation gives CSVEGLAGVYEQYF.

The V and J genes are TRBV18 and TRBJ2-5, with 8 nucleotides matching TRBD2. After removal of 0 bases from V and 5 bases from J, the junction contained 11 bases not matched to a gene. The CDR3 extends over 17 amino acids. Germline CDR1 and CDR2: KGHSH and LQKENI. The chain's CDR3 is CASSPPRGAGFGETQYF. As DNA, the CDR3 is TGTGCCAGCTCACCACCGCGGGGGGCAGGCTTCGGCGAGACCCAGTACTTC.

The chain recombines TRBV6-5 with TRBJ2-7; D might be TRBD2 (5 bases). With 2 bases removed from V and 4 bases from J, the gap between germline ends came to 15 bases. Germline V CDR1 and CDR2: MNHEY, SVGAGI. The CDR3 sequence is 15 residues long. CDR3 region: CASSYGPNGVYEQYF. The CDR3 coding sequence is TGTGCCAGCAGTTACGGACCAAACGGGGTATACGAGCAGTACTTC.

The chain combines TRBV11-1 with TRBJ2-5; a possible D gene is TRBD1 (5 bases). This CDR3 spans 14 amino acids. The V gene lost 5 bases and the J gene lost 4 bases, with 14 bases spanning the gap. CDR1 SGHAT and CDR2 FQDESV come from the germline V gene (reference sequence). The CDR3: CASSQDGQVETQYF. The CDR3 region has the DNA TGTGCCAGCAGCCAGGACGGACAAGTAGAGACCCAGTACTTC. Full variable domain (remainder filled in from reference TRBV11-1 and TRBJ2-5): EAEVAQSPRYKITEKSQAVAFWCDPISGHATLYWYRQILGQGPELLVQFQDESVVDDSQLPKDRFSAERLKGVDSTLKIQPAELGDSAMYLCASSQDGQVETQYFGPGTRLLVL.

This chain joins TRBV15 and TRBJ2-1, with TRBD1 identical over 9 bases. The CDR3 extends over 15 amino acids. CDR1 and CDR2 (germline): LNHNV, YYDKDF (reference sequence). V trimming: 0 bases; J trimming: 5 bases; junction bases outside the gene matches: 2. The CDR3 spells CATSREGQGNNEQFF. The CDR3 region has the DNA TGTGCCACCAGCAGAGAGGGACAGGGCAACAATGAGCAGTTCTTC.

This sequence joins TRBV6-5 and TRBJ2-1; a possible D gene is TRBD2 (5 bases). CDR1 and CDR2 (germline): MNHEY, SVGAGI. The CDR3 sequence is 14 residues long. V was pared by 2 bases and J by 1 base, with 6 bases between. In DNA, the CDR3 is TGTGCCAGCAGTTACGGCGGGTCCTACAATGAGCAGTTCTTC. Translating it yields CASSYGGSYNEQFF.

V and J are TRBV7-2 and TRBJ1-6, with 9 bases lining up with TRBD1. Germline CDR1 and CDR2: SGHTA and FQGNSA. The J segment lost 12 bases and the V segment lost 5 bases, leaving 8 bases of the junction unmatched. The CDR3 runs to 14 residues. In DNA form, the CDR3 reads TGTGCCAGCAGCCCGGGACAGGGTGAGGGACCCCTCCACTTT. As protein: CASSPGQGEGPLHF. The full variable domain, its missing parts supplied by reference TRBV7-2 and TRBJ1-6, is GAGVSQSPSNKVTEKGKDVELRCDPISGHTALYWYRQSLGQGLEFLIYFQGNSAPDKSGLPSDRFSAERTGGSVSTLTIQRTQQEDSAVYLCASSPGQGEGPLHFGNGTRLTVT.

The rearrangement joins TRBV19 to TRBJ1-1; a weak D match, TRBD1 (5 bases). V was cut by 7 bases and J by 1 base, with 10 bases left in between. The CDR3 spans 13 residues. Germline V gives CDR1 LNHDA, CDR2 SQIVND (reference sequence). CDR3 DNA: TGTGCCAGTATCCGCAGGGAGAACACTGAAGCTTTCTTT. This translates into CASIRRENTEAFF. Complete variable domain (other parts from reference TRBV19 and TRBJ1-1): DGGITQSPKYLFRKEGQNVTLSCEQNLNHDAMYWYRQDPGQGLRLIYYSQIVNDFQKGDIAEGYSVSREKKESFPLTVTSAQKNPTAFYLCASIRRENTEAFFGQGTRLTVV.

The V and J genes are TRBV6-5 and TRBJ1-2; maybe TRBD1 (5 bases). V was clipped by 0 bases and J by 5 bases, with 16 bases between them. CDR3 length equals 16 residues. CDR1 and CDR2 from the germline V gene are MNHEY and SVGAGI. The CDR3 sequence: CASSYSIPQGGYGYTF. CDR3 DNA: TGTGCCAGCAGTTACTCGATCCCGCAGGGTGGTTATGGCTACACCTTC.

This clone appeared a single time. This chain joins TRBV2 and TRBJ2-2, with D perhaps TRBD1 (7 bases). CDR1 and CDR2 from the germline V gene are SNHLY and FYNNEI. Trimming cost V 4 bases and J 3 bases, with 12 bases left between them. The CDR3 totals 15 residues. The CDR3 DNA follows: TGTGCCAGCAGTGCAGACAGGGAGGACACCGGGGAGCTGTTTTTT. Protein sequence: CASSADREDTGELFF. The full variable domain, with the rest looked up from reference TRBV2 and TRBJ2-2, is EPEVTQTPSHQVTQMGQEVILRCVPISNHLYFYWYRQILGQKVEFLVSFYNNEISEKSEIFDDQFSVERPDGSNFTLKIRSTKLEDSAMYFCASSADREDTGELFFGEGSRLTVL.

The CDR3 spells CASRNRVSTYNEQFF. The CDR3 DNA follows: TGTGCCAGCAGAAACAGGGTCTCTACCTACAATGAGCAGTTCTTC. V gene TRBV6-6 combines with J gene TRBJ2-1; tentative D call: TRBD1 (6 bases). The CDR3 covers 15 residues. Germline lookup yields CDR1 MNHNY and CDR2 SVGAGI (reference sequence). The germline V and J ends were trimmed by 6 bases and 2 bases, with 14 bases remaining between them.

The rearrangement uses TRBV7-2 and TRBJ2-7; 9 positions agree with TRBD1. The V segment lost 4 bases and the J segment 3 bases; nucleotides outside the gene matches: 10. Germline V gene lookup returns CDR1 SGHTA and CDR2 FQGNSA. This CDR3 comprises 16 residues. This CDR3 is CASSSNMGQGHYEQYF. The CDR3 nucleotides read TGTGCCAGCAGCTCGAATATGGGACAGGGACACTACGAGCAGTACTTC.

The CDR3 loop reads CASSPDRAPFGDGYTF. CDR3 sequence (DNA): TGTGCCAGCAGCCCTGACAGGGCCCCCTTTGGTGATGGCTACACCTTC. The chain carries TRBV6-2 or TRBV6-3 and TRBJ1-2; TRBD1 matches 7 bases. Germline V gene sequence: CDR1 MNHEY, CDR2 SVGEGT. There are 16 residues in the CDR3. J gave up 6 bases and V 6 bases, and 16 bases lay outside the gene matches.

The rearrangement links TRBV5-1 to TRBJ2-1; 10 nucleotides match TRBD2. The CDR3 is 15 residues long. Looked up from germline, CDR1 is SGHRS and CDR2 is YFSETQ. Trimming at V came to 4 bases and at J to 7 bases, leaving 8 bases not matched to a gene. CDR3 amino acids: CASSQTSGLRNEQFF. CDR3 nucleotides: TGCGCCAGCAGCCAGACTAGCGGGTTACGGAATGAGCAGTTCTTC.

V is TRBV6-5 and J is TRBJ1-2; the D gene is possibly TRBD1 (5 bases). There are 16 residues in the CDR3. Germline V gene lookup returns CDR1 MNHEY and CDR2 SVGAGI. V gave up 4 bases and J gave up 7 bases, with 22 bases separating them. CDR3 DNA: TGTGCCAGCAGTTCCTCGGGTCCCACTAGGGGAGGTGGCTACACCTTC. Protein: CASSSSGPTRGGGYTF.

CDR3 nucleotides: TGTGCCAGTAATAAGGCAGGGTTCAATGGCTACACCTTC. As protein: CASNKAGFNGYTF. V usage is TRBV19 and J usage is TRBJ1-2; a possible D gene is TRBD1 (5 bases). The CDR3 is 13 residues long. Germline V gene data show CDR1 as LNHDA and CDR2 as SQIVND (reference sequence). V was pared by 7 bases and J by 6 bases, with 15 bases between. Filled out from reference TRBV19 and TRBJ1-2, the complete variable domain reads DGGITQSPKYLFRKEGQNVTLSCEQNLNHDAMYWYRQDPGQGLRLIYYSQIVNDFQKGDIAEGYSVSREKKESFPLTVTSAQKNPTAFYLCASNKAGFNGYTFGSGTRLTVV.

The gene calls are TRBV9 and TRBJ1-2; the D is unclear. The CDR3 is made up of 13 amino acids. V was trimmed by 3 bases and J by 2 bases, leaving 8 bases between them. In germline, CDR1 is SGDLS, CDR2 YYNGEE. CDR3 residues: CASSGEFNYGYTF. In DNA form, the CDR3 reads TGTGCCAGCAGCGGTGAGTTCAACTATGGCTACACCTTC.

This clone was recorded only once. V usage is TRBV7-3 and J usage is TRBJ1-5; tentatively, D is TRBD1 (6 bases). The CDR3 extends over 15 amino acids. CDR1 is SGHTA and CDR2 is FQGTGA in the germline V gene. V shed 0 bases and J shed 7 bases, with 13 bases lying between them. This CDR3 is CASSLTAGEGQPQHF. CDR3 sequence (DNA): TGTGCCAGCAGCTTAACAGCAGGGGAGGGCCAGCCCCAGCATTTT.

The chain carries TRBV27 and TRBJ1-1; tentative D call: TRBD1 (5 bases). The CDR3 spans 16 residues. Trimming took off 5 bases at V and 2 bases at J, with 18 bases between the two ends. Germline-derived CDR1 and CDR2 are MNHEY and SMNVEV (reference sequence). The DNA for the CDR3 is TGTGCCAGCAGTCTCGGGGGGGGGACGGAAAACACTGAAGCTTTCTTT. Translation: CASSLGGGTENTEAFF.

The V call is TRBV7-3, the J call TRBJ1-1, with D possibly TRBD1 on 5 matching bases. Germline CDR1 SGHTA, CDR2 FQGTGA. This CDR3 has 14 amino acids. V was cut by 4 bases and J by 3 bases, with 12 bases left in between. The CDR3 DNA is TGTGCCAGCAGCTCGAAGGGGTTGGACACTGAAGCTTTCTTT. It yields the protein CASSSKGLDTEAFF.